This entry describes one T cell receptor (beta chain). The antigen is not known. Germline CDR1 reads SGHKS; CDR2 reads YYEKEE (reference sequence). The trim removed 3 bases at V and 3 bases at J, leaving 7 bases unmatched. This CDR3 comprises 15 residues. This record belongs to a study of cytotoxic CD8 clonotypes in ibrutinib-treated CLL. Across the whole study: Response specimens were obtained following a median treatment duration of about 12 months, with a range of 6 to 36. Study-wide results and caveats: Shared public clonotypes were rare, and on treatment they either got smaller or stayed the same. Higher clonality was seen at ibrutinib response and a return toward baseline at progression.

TCRdb's copy holds only in-frame clones and misses some; the assay was immunoSEQ multiplex PCR. The sample lists under 300,000 clones; 60% to 80% were seen once. The clonotype originates from a human donor with chronic lymphocytic leukemia. V gene TRBV5-5 combines with J gene TRBJ2-7, with TRBD1 matching over 9 bases. This material consisted of PBMCs, taken at disease progression, from a patient treated with ibrutinib. CDR3 bases: TGTGCCAGCAGCTATTTGGGGACAGGGAACTACGAGCAGTACTTC. It translates to CASSYLGTGNYEQYF.